The 4 T cell receptor beta chains listed next were all sequenced from one sample in a study of blood T cell repertoires in COVID-19. Some clones are missing from TCRdb's copy, which holds only in-frame ones; the method was immunoSEQ multiplex PCR. The sample lists 55,000 to 75,000 clones, 90% to 95% seen once, with roughly 8% in the top ten. The sequenced material came from peripheral blood. The receptors derive from a human donor in a cohort sampled during active COVID-19.

The sample holds one count of this clone. CDR3 loop: CASTDRGGGYTF. The CDR3 region has the DNA TGTGCCAGCACCGACAGGGGAGGCGGCTACACCTTC. This chain joins TRBV11-3 and TRBJ1-2; 8 bases agree with TRBD1. V lost 7 bases and J lost 8; bases outside the gene matches: 6. This CDR3 is built from 12 residues. Germline CDR1 reads SGHNT; CDR2 reads YENEEA. Together with reference TRBV11-3 and TRBJ1-2, the CDR3 gives the full variable domain: EAGVVQSPRYKIIEKKQPVAFWCNPISGHNTLYWYLQNLGQGPELLIRYENEEAVDDSQLPKDRFSAERLKGVDSTLKIQPAELGDSAVYLCASTDRGGGYTFGSGTRLTVV.

The rearrangement links TRBV27 to TRBJ1-2; D may be TRBD1 (6 bases). The V gene lost 3 bases and the J gene lost 6 bases, with 17 bases spanning the gap. From germline, CDR1 is MNHEY and CDR2 SMNVEV (reference sequence). CDR3 length equals 15 residues. The CDR3 nucleotides are TGTGCCAGCAGTTTTTTCCCTCAGGGGAGTAATGGCTACACCTTC. Its translation: CASSFFPQGSNGYTF.

V is TRBV2 and J is TRBJ2-6; a possible D gene is TRBD1 (5 bases). V lost 5 bases to trimming and J lost 1 base, with 12 bases between them. Germline V CDR1 and CDR2: SNHLY, FYNNEI. The CDR3 runs 16 residues. CDR3 nucleotides: TGTGCCAGCAGTCGAAACCAGGGATCTGGGGCCAACGTCCTGACTTTC. This translates into CASSRNQGSGANVLTF.

The chain combines TRBV30 with TRBJ1-1; TRBD1 is a possible D gene (5 bases). Per germline, CDR1 GTSNPN and CDR2 SVGIG (reference sequence). The germline V and J ends were trimmed by 7 bases and 7 bases, with 10 bases remaining between them. The CDR3 is 10 residues long. The DNA for the CDR3 is TGTGCCTCACAGGAAAATGAAGCTTTCTTT. Residues: CASQENEAFF.